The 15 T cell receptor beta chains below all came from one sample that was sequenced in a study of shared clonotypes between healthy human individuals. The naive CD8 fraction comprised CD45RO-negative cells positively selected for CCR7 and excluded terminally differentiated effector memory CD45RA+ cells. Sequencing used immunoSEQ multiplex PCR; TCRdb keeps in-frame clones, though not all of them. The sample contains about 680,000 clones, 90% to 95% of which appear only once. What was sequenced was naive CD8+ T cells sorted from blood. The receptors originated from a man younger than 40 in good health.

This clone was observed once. CDR3 coding DNA: TGTGCCAGCAGCTGGGGGGGACAGGGCCGAGAACAGCCCCAGCATTTT. This encodes CASSWGGQGREQPQHF. The chain has TRBV7-9 and TRBJ1-5; 9 nucleotides align to TRBD1. Germline CDR1 and CDR2: SEHNR and FQNEAQ (reference sequence). The CDR3 consists of 16 residues. V was clipped by 4 bases and J by 7 bases; unmatched bases: 11.

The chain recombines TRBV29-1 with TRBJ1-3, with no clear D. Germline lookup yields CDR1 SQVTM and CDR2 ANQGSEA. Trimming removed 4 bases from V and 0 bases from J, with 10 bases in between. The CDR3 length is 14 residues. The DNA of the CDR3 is TGCAGCGTTGTGGTGGATGGCTCTGGAAACACCATATATTTT. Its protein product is CSVVVDGSGNTIYF.

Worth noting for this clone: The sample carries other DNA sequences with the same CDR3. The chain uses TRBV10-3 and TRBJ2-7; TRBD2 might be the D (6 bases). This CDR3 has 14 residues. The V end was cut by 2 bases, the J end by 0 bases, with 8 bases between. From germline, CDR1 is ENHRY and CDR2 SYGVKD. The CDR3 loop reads CAISERGSSYEQYF. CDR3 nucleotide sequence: TGTGCCATCAGTGAGCGGGGGAGCTCCTACGAGCAGTACTTC.

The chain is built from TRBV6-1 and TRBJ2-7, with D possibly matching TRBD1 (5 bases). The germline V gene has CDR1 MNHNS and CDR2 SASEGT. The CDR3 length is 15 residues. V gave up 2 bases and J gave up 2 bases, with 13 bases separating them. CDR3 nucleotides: TGTGCCAGCAGTGAAAACCCGACAGAGACCTACGAGCAGTACTTC. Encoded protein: CASSENPTETYEQYF.

The CDR3 DNA is TGCGCCAGCAGCCAAGATTTCCCGGGAGGGTCCTACGAGCAGTACTTC. Its protein is CASSQDFPGGSYEQYF. This sequence joins TRBV4-1 and TRBJ2-7, with TRBD2 identical over 8 bases. CDR3 length: 16 residues. CDR1 is MGHRA, CDR2 YSYEKL, per germline. The ends lost 0 bases at V and 1 base at J; junction bases unmatched: 5.

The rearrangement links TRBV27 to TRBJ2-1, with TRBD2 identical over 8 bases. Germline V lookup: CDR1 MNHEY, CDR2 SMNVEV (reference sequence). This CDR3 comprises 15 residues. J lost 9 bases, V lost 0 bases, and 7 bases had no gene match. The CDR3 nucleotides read TGTGCCAGCAGTTTATCGTCCAGCGGGAGCGGTGAGCAGTTCTTC. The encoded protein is CASSLSSSGSGEQFF.

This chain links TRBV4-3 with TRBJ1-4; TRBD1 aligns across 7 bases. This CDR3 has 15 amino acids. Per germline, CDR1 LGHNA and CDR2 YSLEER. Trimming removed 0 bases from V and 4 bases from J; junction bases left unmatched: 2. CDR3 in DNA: TGCGCCAGCAGCCAAGATTACAGGGGTAATGAAAAACTGTTTTTT. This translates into CASSQDYRGNEKLFF.

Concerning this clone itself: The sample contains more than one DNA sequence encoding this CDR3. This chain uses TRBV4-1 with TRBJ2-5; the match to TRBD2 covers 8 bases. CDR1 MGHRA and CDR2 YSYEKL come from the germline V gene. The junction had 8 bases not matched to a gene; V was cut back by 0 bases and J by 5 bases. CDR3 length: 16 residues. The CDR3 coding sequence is TGCGCCAGCAGCCAAGAGGGGACTAGTGGGAGGGAGACCCAGTACTTC. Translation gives CASSQEGTSGRETQYF.

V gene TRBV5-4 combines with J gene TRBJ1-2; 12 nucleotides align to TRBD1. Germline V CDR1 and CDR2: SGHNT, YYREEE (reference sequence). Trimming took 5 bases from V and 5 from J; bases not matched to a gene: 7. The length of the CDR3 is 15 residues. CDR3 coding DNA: TGTGCCAGCAGATCTGAGGGACAGGGGGCTTATGGCTACACCTTC. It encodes CASRSEGQGAYGYTF.

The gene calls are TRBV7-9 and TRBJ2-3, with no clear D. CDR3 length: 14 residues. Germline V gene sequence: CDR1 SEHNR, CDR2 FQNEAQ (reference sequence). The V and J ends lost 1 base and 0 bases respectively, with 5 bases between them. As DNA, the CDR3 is TGTGCCAGCAGCTTAGGCAGCAGCACAGATACGCAGTATTTT. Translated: CASSLGSSTDTQYF.

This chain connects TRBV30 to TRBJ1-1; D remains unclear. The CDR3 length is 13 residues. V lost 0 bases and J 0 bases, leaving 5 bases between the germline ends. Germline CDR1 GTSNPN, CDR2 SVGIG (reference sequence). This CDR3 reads CAWSVVLNTEAFF. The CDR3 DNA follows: TGTGCCTGGAGTGTGGTTCTGAACACTGAAGCTTTCTTT.

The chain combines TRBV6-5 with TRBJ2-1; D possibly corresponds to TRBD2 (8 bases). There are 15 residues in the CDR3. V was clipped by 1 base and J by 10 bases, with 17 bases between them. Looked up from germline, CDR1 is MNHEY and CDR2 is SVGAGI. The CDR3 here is CASSYFSGGGGEQFF. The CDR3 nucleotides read TGTGCCAGCAGTTACTTTTCGGGAGGGGGCGGAGAGCAGTTCTTC.

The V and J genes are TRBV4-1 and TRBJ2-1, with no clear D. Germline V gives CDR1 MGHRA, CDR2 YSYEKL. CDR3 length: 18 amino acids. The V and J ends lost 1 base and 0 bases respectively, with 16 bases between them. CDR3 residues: CASSQGPGELTSYNEQFF. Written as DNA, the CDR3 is TGCGCCAGCAGCCAAGGGCCCGGTGAACTTACCTCCTACAATGAGCAGTTCTTC.

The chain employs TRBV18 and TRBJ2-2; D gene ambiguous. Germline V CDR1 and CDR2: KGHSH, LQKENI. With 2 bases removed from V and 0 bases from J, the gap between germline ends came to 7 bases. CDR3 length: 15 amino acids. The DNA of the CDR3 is TGTGCCAGCTCACCATTTCAGACGAACACCGGGGAGCTGTTTTTT. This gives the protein CASSPFQTNTGELFF.

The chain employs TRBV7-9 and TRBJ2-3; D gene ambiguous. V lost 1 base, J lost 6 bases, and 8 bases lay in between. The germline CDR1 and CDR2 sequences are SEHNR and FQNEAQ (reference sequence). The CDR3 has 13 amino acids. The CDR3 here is CASSLGWSDTQYF. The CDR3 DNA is TGTGCCAGCAGCTTAGGCTGGTCCGATACGCAGTATTTT.